The 29 T cell receptor beta chains below come from one sample, sequenced in a study of cytomegalovirus exposure and HLA in healthy donors. Amplification used 60 Vbeta primers and 13 Jbeta primers. Assay used: immunoSEQ multiplex PCR; TCRdb lists only in-frame clones, some missing. The data contain about 140,000 clones, about 76% of them singletons. Sequencing was done on a sample of PBMCs. The receptor source for this set is a man between 18 and 29 years old in good health and CMV-seronegative.

The rearrangement links TRBV5-5 to TRBJ2-2; possibly TRBD2 for D (5 bases). The CDR3 spans 13 residues. Germline V CDR1 and CDR2: SGHKS, YYEKEE (reference sequence). Trimming pared 4 bases from V and 6 bases from J, leaving 10 bases between. CDR3 in amino acids: CASSDYASGELFF. The CDR3 DNA follows: TGTGCCAGCAGCGACTATGCGTCCGGGGAGCTGTTTTTT.

The V call is TRBV19, the J call TRBJ1-1, with D unclear. Trimming shortened V by 7 bases and J by 3 bases, and 12 bases separated the two germline ends. CDR3 length: 13 amino acids. The germline gives CDR1 LNHDA, CDR2 SQIVND (reference sequence). The CDR3 reads CASIGGRYTEAFF. DNA of the CDR3: TGTGCCAGTATAGGCGGGCGATACACTGAAGCTTTCTTT.

The chain carries TRBV28 and TRBJ1-6; tentatively, D is TRBD1 (5 bases). V lost 7 bases to trimming and J lost 10 bases, with 17 bases between them. Looked up from germline, CDR1 is MDHEN and CDR2 is SYDVKM. The CDR3 is 14 residues long. The CDR3 coding sequence is TGTGCCAGCACCGTAGGGAGGGGCGGATCACCCCTCCACTTT. Protein product: CASTVGRGGSPLHF.

The chain employs TRBV19 and TRBJ1-2; tentatively, D is TRBD1 (5 bases). Germline values: CDR1 LNHDA, CDR2 SQIVND (reference sequence). The CDR3 length is 15 residues. Deletions cut 2 bases from V and 4 bases from J, with 14 bases between. The DNA of the CDR3 is TGTGCCAGTAGTATAACCGGGGGGAATTCCTATGGCTACACCTTC. Amino acid sequence: CASSITGGNSYGYTF.

V gene TRBV19 combines with J gene TRBJ1-1; D gene uncertain. The CDR3 is 12 residues long. Trimming stripped 3 bases from V and 7 bases from J, with 9 bases between. The germline V gene has CDR1 LNHDA and CDR2 SQIVND (reference sequence). The CDR3 protein is CASSIGQFEAFF. DNA for the CDR3: TGTGCCAGTAGTATTGGGCAGTTTGAAGCTTTCTTT.

The chain couples TRBV7-9 to TRBJ2-2, with D possibly matching TRBD2 (5 bases). Trimming shortened V by 3 bases and J by 0 bases, and 5 bases separated the two germline ends. The germline gives CDR1 SEHNR, CDR2 FQNEAQ (reference sequence). The CDR3 runs to 14 residues. DNA of the CDR3: TGTGCCAGCAGCTTGGGAGCGAACACCGGGGAGCTGTTTTTT. As protein: CASSLGANTGELFF. The full variable domain, rest sourced from reference TRBV7-9 and TRBJ2-2, is DTGVSQNPRHKITKRGQNVTFRCDPISEHNRLYWYRQTLGQGPEFLTYFQNEAQLEKSRLLSDRFSAERPKGSFSTLEIQRTEQGDSAMYLCASSLGANTGELFFGEGSRLTVL.

The rearrangement joins TRBV4-1 to TRBJ1-1, with D possibly matching TRBD1 (5 bases). Germline values: CDR1 MGHRA, CDR2 YSYEKL. CDR3 length equals 17 residues. The V gene lost 0 bases and the J gene lost 8 bases, with 22 bases spanning the gap. The CDR3 region has the DNA TGCGCCAGCAGCCAAGATGCCGGAAGGGACGGGAGGAAAGAAGCTTTCTTT. It translates to CASSQDAGRDGRKEAFF.

This chain joins TRBV12-5 and TRBJ2-1; TRBD2 aligns across 12 bases. Looked up from germline, CDR1 is LGHNT and CDR2 is FRNRAP. The J segment lost 0 bases and the V segment lost 7 bases, leaving 13 bases of the junction unmatched. This CDR3 has 19 amino acids. The CDR3, as DNA: TGTGCTAGTGCCCCGACTAGCGGGAGCCTTCGAGTCTCCTACAATGAGCAGTTCTTC. This translates into CASAPTSGSLRVSYNEQFF.

V usage is TRBV19 and J usage is TRBJ1-1, with D unclear. Trimming took off 4 bases at V and 0 bases at J, with 9 bases between the two ends. This CDR3 region has 14 residues. In germline, CDR1 is LNHDA, CDR2 SQIVND (reference sequence). CDR3 nucleotides: TGTGCCAGTAGTACCCCCCGTATGAACACTGAAGCTTTCTTT. This sequence encodes CASSTPRMNTEAFF. The variable domain in full, completed from reference TRBV19 and TRBJ1-1, reads DGGITQSPKYLFRKEGQNVTLSCEQNLNHDAMYWYRQDPGQGLRLIYYSQIVNDFQKGDIAEGYSVSREKKESFPLTVTSAQKNPTAFYLCASSTPRMNTEAFFGQGTRLTVV.

This clone was recorded a few times. The chain links TRBV5-8 to TRBJ1-1, with TRBD1 identical over 8 bases. The CDR3 runs to 14 residues. J was trimmed by 1 base and V by 2 bases; bases with no gene match: 1. Per germline, CDR1 SGHTS and CDR2 YDEGEE. The chain's CDR3 is CASSFGTGNTEAFF. DNA of the CDR3: TGTGCCAGCAGCTTCGGGACAGGGAACACTGAAGCTTTCTTT. The full variable domain, with the rest looked up from reference TRBV5-8 and TRBJ1-1, is EAGVTQSPTHLIKTRGQQATLRCSPISGHTSVYWYQQALGLGLQFLLWYDEGEERNRGNFPPRFSGRQFPNYSSELNVNALELEDSALYLCASSFGTGNTEAFFGQGTRLTVV.

The J gene is TRBJ1-1, the V gene TRBV30; a weak D match, TRBD1 (5 bases). Germline assignment: CDR1 GTSNPN and CDR2 SVGIG (reference sequence). This CDR3 region has 13 residues. V lost 4 bases and J 6 bases, leaving 15 bases between the germline ends. CDR3 sequence (DNA): TGTGCCTGGATCCCGACAGAGTCTGCTGAAGCTTTCTTT. It is translated as CAWIPTESAEAFF.

This clone has only a few counts. V and J are TRBV5-1 and TRBJ1-4; D remains ambiguous. The CDR3 runs 16 residues. Trimming removed 5 bases at V and 5 bases at J, with 19 bases between. The germline gives CDR1 SGHRS, CDR2 YFSETQ. The CDR3 reads CASRIGVGRENEKLFF. CDR3 in DNA: TGCGCCAGCAGGATCGGGGTGGGGAGAGAAAATGAAAAACTGTTTTTT. Supplemented by reference TRBV5-1 and TRBJ1-4, the full variable domain reads KAGVTQTPRYLIKTRGQQVTLSCSPISGHRSVSWYQQTPGQGLQFLFEYFSETQRNKGNFPGRFSGRQFSNSRSEMNVSTLELGDSALYLCASRIGVGRENEKLFFGSGTQLSVL.

This clone was recorded a few times. The chain joins TRBV28 to TRBJ2-7; possible D gene TRBD2, 6 bases. Trimming removed 4 bases at V and 3 bases at J, with 22 bases between. The CDR3 sequence is 17 residues long. CDR1 is MDHEN, CDR2 SYDVKM, per germline. CDR3 nucleotides: TGTGCCAGCAGTTCACCAAGGGGTGGTAGCGGACACTACGAGCAGTACTTC. Its translation: CASSSPRGGSGHYEQYF.

The chain joins TRBV18 to TRBJ2-5; 7 bases match TRBD1. CDR3 length: 15 residues. Germline V lookup: CDR1 KGHSH, CDR2 LQKENI. V shed 0 bases and J 5 bases; nucleotides not matched to a gene: 6. The DNA for the CDR3 is TGTGCCAGCTCACCACCAGAGGGGGCGCGGGAGACCCAGTACTTC. Protein product: CASSPPEGARETQYF.

The chain couples TRBV7-3 to TRBJ2-7, with a tentative D call TRBD1 (5 bases). Germline values: CDR1 SGHTA, CDR2 FQGTGA. V lost 2 bases, J lost 3 bases, and 11 bases lay in between. This CDR3 has 14 residues. CDR3 sequence reads: CASSLGPGNYEQYF. CDR3 sequence (DNA): TGTGCCAGCAGCTTAGGTCCAGGGAACTACGAGCAGTACTTC.

V usage is TRBV6-5 and J usage is TRBJ2-7, with TRBD1 matching 9 bases. The V gene's germline CDR1 is MNHEY and CDR2 SVGAGI. The CDR3 consists of 14 residues. The trim removed 5 bases at V and 5 bases at J, leaving 7 bases unmatched. The CDR3 spells CASSPGTGTHEQYF. DNA of the CDR3: TGTGCCAGCAGTCCTGGGACAGGGACCCACGAGCAGTACTTC.

The gene calls are TRBV18 and TRBJ1-1; weak D call: TRBD1 (6 bases). Trimming removed 2 bases from V and 1 base from J, with 11 bases in between. The CDR3 has 15 amino acids. CDR1 KGHSH and CDR2 LQKENI come from the germline V gene. CDR3 amino acids: CASSPDGQRNTEAFF. The CDR3 nucleotides read TGTGCCAGCTCACCAGACGGACAGAGGAACACTGAAGCTTTCTTT. Supplemented by reference TRBV18 and TRBJ1-1, the full variable domain reads NAGVMQNPRHLVRRRGQEARLRCSPMKGHSHVYWYRQLPEEGLKFMVYLQKENIIDESGMPKERFSAEFPKEGPSILRIQQVVRGDSAAYFCASSPDGQRNTEAFFGQGTRLTVV.

V is TRBV6-5 and J is TRBJ1-1; a weak D match, TRBD1 (6 bases). V was cut by 7 bases and J by 4 bases, with 13 bases left in between. The CDR3 length is 13 residues. Germline CDR1 MNHEY, CDR2 SVGAGI. The chain's CDR3 is CASMNRAGTEAFF. CDR3 nucleotides: TGTGCCAGCATGAACAGGGCAGGCACTGAAGCTTTCTTT.

This clone appeared a single time. The genes are TRBV18 and TRBJ2-3; maybe TRBD1 (6 bases). Deletions cut 2 bases from V and 8 bases from J, with 14 bases between. In germline, CDR1 is KGHSH, CDR2 LQKENI. The CDR3 extends over 14 amino acids. DNA for the CDR3: TGTGCCAGCTCACCAGAAGGGGGTCCGGGTACGCAGTATTTT. It encodes CASSPEGGPGTQYF.

The rearrangement links TRBV29-1 to TRBJ1-2, with D tentatively TRBD1 (5 bases). This CDR3 has 12 residues. Germline CDR1 is SQVTM and CDR2 is ANQGSEA. V lost 1 base to trimming and J lost 3 bases, with 6 bases between them. The CDR3 sequence: CSVEGGDYGYTF. The DNA for the CDR3 is TGCAGCGTTGAAGGGGGGGACTATGGCTACACCTTC.

The CDR3 sequence is CASSSGTGRKAGELFF. CDR3 in DNA: TGTGCCAGCAGCTCCGGGACAGGGAGAAAAGCCGGGGAGCTGTTTTTT. The chain is built from TRBV11-2 and TRBJ2-2; TRBD1 matches 9 bases. Germline V CDR1 and CDR2: SGHAT, FQNNGV. V was clipped by 4 bases and J by 6 bases; unmatched bases: 9. This CDR3 has 16 residues.

Comments on this clone: At one end, the junction sequence differs from germline, possibly due to a read error. The V gene is TRBV27, the J gene TRBJ2-7, with D possibly being TRBD1 (6 bases). The CDR3 is 14 amino acids. Looked up from germline, CDR1 is MNHEY and CDR2 is SMNVEV (reference sequence). As DNA, the CDR3 is TGTGCCAGCAGTTTCGACAGGTTTGATTACGGGCAGTACTTC. It encodes CASSFDRFDYGQYF.

This clone was recorded a few times. The J gene is TRBJ1-2, the V gene TRBV29-1; TRBD1 agrees at 7 bases. The CDR3 loop spans 12 amino acids. V lost 4 bases and J lost 6; bases outside the gene matches: 5. Germline values: CDR1 SQVTM, CDR2 ANQGSEA. The DNA for the CDR3 is TGCAGCGTTGGCCGCCAGGGGGATGGCTACACCTTC. This gives the protein CSVGRQGDGYTF. Variable domain in full (rest from reference TRBV29-1 and TRBJ1-2): SAVISQKPSRDICQRGTSLTIQCQVDSQVTMMFWYRQQPGQSLTLIATANQGSEATYESGFVIDKFPISRPNLTFSTLTVSNMSPEDSSIYLCSVGRQGDGYTFGSGTRLTVV.

The J gene is TRBJ2-7, the V gene TRBV7-9; 11 bases map to TRBD2. The CDR3 totals 15 residues. With 5 bases clipped from V and 0 bases from J, the junction kept 3 bases outside the gene matches. Germline CDR1 and CDR2: SEHNR and FQNEAQ (reference sequence). CDR3 sequence: CASSVTSGGSYEQYF. The CDR3 DNA reads TGTGCCAGCAGCGTCACTAGCGGGGGCTCCTACGAGCAGTACTTC.

The chain links TRBV2 to TRBJ1-6; weak D call: TRBD1 (5 bases). Trimming stripped 8 bases from V and 8 bases from J, with 16 bases between. The CDR3 is made up of 14 amino acids. Germline V CDR1 and CDR2: SNHLY, FYNNEI. Here the CDR3 reads CASRRLGDYSPLHF. The DNA for the CDR3 is TGTGCCAGCCGCCGCCTAGGGGATTATTCACCCCTCCACTTT.

This clone was seen only once. The J gene is TRBJ2-1, the V gene TRBV19; 8 bases match TRBD2. The CDR3 contains 16 residues. Unmatched junction bases numbered 6, after V lost 2 bases and J lost 3 bases. Germline assignment: CDR1 LNHDA and CDR2 SQIVND (reference sequence). The DNA of the CDR3 is TGTGCCAGTAGTATATTTAGCGGGACTGTCTACAATGAGCAGTTCTTC. Residues: CASSIFSGTVYNEQFF. Full variable domain (outside the CDR3, taken from reference TRBV19 and TRBJ2-1): DGGITQSPKYLFRKEGQNVTLSCEQNLNHDAMYWYRQDPGQGLRLIYYSQIVNDFQKGDIAEGYSVSREKKESFPLTVTSAQKNPTAFYLCASSIFSGTVYNEQFFGPGTRLTVL.

This clone was seen a handful of times. The V call is TRBV7-3, the J call TRBJ1-2, with D hard to call. Germline assignment: CDR1 SGHTA and CDR2 FQGTGA. V shed 2 bases and J shed 5 bases, with 9 bases lying between them. This CDR3 is 13 amino acids long. This chain's CDR3 is CASSLAGFYGYTF. The CDR3 DNA is TGTGCCAGCAGCTTAGCAGGATTTTATGGCTACACCTTC.

The V call is TRBV5-6, the J call TRBJ2-1; 11 positions match TRBD2. The CDR3 loop spans 15 amino acids. Losses at the gene ends were 5 bases for V and 4 bases for J; bases not matched to a gene: 5. The germline gives CDR1 SGHDT, CDR2 YYEEEE. The CDR3: CASRFGTSGYNEQFF. CDR3 bases: TGTGCCAGCAGGTTCGGGACTAGCGGATACAATGAGCAGTTCTTC.

This rearrangement joins TRBV10-3 to TRBJ2-1, with 7 nucleotides matching TRBD2. Unmatched junction bases numbered 3, after V lost 6 bases and J lost 10 bases. Germline-derived CDR1 and CDR2 are ENHRY and SYGVKD. The CDR3 spans 11 residues. The CDR3 is CAISRAGEQFF. The CDR3 nucleotides are TGTGCCATCAGCCGAGCGGGGGAGCAGTTCTTC.